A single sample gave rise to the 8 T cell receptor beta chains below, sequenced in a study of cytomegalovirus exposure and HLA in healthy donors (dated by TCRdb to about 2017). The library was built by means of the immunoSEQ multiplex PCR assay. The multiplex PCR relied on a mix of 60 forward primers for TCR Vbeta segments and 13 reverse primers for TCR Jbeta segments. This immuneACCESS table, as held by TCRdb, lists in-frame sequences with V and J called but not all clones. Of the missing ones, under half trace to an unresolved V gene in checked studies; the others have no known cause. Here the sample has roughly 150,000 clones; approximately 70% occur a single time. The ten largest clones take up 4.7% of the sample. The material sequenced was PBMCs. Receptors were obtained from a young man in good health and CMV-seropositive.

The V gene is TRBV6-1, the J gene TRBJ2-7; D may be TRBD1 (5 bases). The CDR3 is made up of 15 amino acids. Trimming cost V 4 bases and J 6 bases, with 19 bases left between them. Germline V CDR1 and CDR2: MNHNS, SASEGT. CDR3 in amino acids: CASSGGAVPLIEQYV. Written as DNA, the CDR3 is TGTGCCAGCAGTGGTGGGGCAGTCCCCTTGATCGAGCAGTACGTC.

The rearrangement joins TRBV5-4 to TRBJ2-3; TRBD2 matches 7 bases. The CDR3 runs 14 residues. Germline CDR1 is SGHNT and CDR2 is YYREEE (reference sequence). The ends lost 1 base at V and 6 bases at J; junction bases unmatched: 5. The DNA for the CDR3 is TGTGCCAGCAGCTTGAGACTAGCATCCGATACGCAGTATTTT. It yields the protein CASSLRLASDTQYF.

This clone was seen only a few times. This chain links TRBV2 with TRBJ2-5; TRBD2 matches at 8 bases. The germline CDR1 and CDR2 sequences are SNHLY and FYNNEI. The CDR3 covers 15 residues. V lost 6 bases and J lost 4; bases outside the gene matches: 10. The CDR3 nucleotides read TGTGCCAGCAGGCGACTTGGGACTAGTAGAGAGACCCAGTACTTC. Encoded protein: CASRRLGTSRETQYF.

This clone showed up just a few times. CDR3 region: CASSLGALQFF. In DNA, the CDR3 is TGCGCCAGCAGCTTGGGGGCCTTACAGTTCTTC. V usage is TRBV5-1 and J usage is TRBJ2-1; D gene uncertain. The CDR3 is 11 amino acids. V lost 0 bases and J 13 bases, leaving 8 bases between the germline ends. Germline V lookup: CDR1 SGHRS, CDR2 YFSETQ.

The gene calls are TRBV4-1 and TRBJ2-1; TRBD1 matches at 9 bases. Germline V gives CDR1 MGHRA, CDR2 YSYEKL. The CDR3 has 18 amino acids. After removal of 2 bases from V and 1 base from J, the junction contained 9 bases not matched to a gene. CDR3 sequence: CASSQRYLGTGSYNEQFF. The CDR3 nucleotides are TGCGCCAGCAGCCAACGATATCTAGGGACAGGGTCCTACAATGAGCAGTTCTTC.

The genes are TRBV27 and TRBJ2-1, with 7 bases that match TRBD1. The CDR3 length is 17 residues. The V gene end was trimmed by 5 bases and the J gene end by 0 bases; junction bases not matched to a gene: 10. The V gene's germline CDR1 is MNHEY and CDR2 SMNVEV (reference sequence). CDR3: CASSIRGLGSSYNEQFF. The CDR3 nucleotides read TGTGCCAGCAGTATAAGGGGGCTGGGGAGCTCCTACAATGAGCAGTTCTTC.

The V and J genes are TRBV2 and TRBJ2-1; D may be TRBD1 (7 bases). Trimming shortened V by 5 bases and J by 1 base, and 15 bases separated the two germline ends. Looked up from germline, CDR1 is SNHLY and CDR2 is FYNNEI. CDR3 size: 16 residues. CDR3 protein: CASSKMAGGSYNEQFF. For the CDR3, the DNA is TGTGCCAGCAGTAAGATGGCAGGGGGGTCCTACAATGAGCAGTTCTTC. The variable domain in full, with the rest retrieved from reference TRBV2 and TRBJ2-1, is EPEVTQTPSHQVTQMGQEVILRCVPISNHLYFYWYRQILGQKVEFLVSFYNNEISEKSEIFDDQFSVERPDGSNFTLKIRSTKLEDSAMYFCASSKMAGGSYNEQFFGPGTRLTVL.

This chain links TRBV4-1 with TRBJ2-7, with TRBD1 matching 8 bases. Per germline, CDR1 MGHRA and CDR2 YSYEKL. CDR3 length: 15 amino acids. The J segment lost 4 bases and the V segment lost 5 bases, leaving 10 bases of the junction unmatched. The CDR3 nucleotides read TGCGCCAGCAGCTACCAACAGGGGGGATTATACGAGCAGTACGTC. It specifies CASSYQQGGLYEQYV.